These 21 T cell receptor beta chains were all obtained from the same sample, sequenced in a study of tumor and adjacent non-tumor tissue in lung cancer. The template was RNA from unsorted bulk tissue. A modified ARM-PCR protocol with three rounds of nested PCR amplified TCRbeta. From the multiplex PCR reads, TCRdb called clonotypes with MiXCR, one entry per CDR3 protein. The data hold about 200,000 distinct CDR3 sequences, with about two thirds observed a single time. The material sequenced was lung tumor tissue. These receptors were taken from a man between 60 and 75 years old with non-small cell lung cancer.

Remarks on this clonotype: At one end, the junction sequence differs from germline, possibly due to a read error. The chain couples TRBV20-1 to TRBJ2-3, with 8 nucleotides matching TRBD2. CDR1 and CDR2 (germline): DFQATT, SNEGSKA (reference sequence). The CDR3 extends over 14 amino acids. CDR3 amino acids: CNAELAVKTDTQYF. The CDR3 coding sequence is TGCAATGCTGAACTAGCGGTGAAGACAGATACGCAGTATTTT.

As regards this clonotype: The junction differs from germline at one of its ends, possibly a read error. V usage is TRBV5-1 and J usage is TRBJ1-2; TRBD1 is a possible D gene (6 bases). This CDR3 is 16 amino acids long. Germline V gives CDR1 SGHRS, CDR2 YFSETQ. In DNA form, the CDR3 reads TGCGCCAACAGCTTGGTGGGGGCAGGTATTAACTATGGCTACACCTTC. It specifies CANSLVGAGINYGYTF.

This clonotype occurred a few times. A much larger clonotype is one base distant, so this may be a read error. This CDR3 is CASKIGNTGELFF. The CDR3 bases are TGTGCCAGCAAGATAGGGAACACCGGGGAGCTGTTTTTT. The gene calls are TRBV6-2 or TRBV6-3 and TRBJ2-2; D is unresolved. The CDR3 sequence is 13 residues long. CDR1 is MNHEY, CDR2 SVGEGT, per germline. With 7 bases removed from V and 1 base from J, the gap between germline ends came to 7 bases.

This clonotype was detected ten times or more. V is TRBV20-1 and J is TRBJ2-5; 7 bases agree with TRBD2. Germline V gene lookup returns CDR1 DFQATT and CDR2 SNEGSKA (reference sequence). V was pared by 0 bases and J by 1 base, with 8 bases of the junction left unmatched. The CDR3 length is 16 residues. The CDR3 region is CSARDGRAGVQETQYF. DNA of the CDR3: TGCAGTGCTAGAGATGGACGGGCGGGGGTCCAAGAGACCCAGTACTTC.

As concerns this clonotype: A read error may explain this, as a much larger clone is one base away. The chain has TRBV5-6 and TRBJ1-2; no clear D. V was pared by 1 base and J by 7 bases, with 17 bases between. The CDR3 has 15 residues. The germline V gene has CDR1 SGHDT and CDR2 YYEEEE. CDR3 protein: CASSLYGPLQSGYTF. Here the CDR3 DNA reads TGTGCCAGCAGCTTGTACGGTCCGCTACAGTCTGGCTACACCTTC.

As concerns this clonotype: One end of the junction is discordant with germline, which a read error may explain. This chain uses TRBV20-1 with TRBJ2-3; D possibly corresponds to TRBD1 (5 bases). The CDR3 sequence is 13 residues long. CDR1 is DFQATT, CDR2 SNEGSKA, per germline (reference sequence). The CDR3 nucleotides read TGCAGTCCTAGTTTGTGGGGCACCGATACGCAGTATTTT. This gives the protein CSPSLWGTDTQYF.

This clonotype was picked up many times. The CDR3 nucleotides read TGTGCCAGCAGCCAAGATCTACAGAACTATGGCTACACCTTC. It encodes CASSQDLQNYGYTF. The chain is built from TRBV4-2 and TRBJ1-2, with D hard to call. V was shortened by 0 bases and J by 2 bases, with 7 bases between the two germline ends. The CDR3 contains 14 residues. CDR1 and CDR2 from the germline V gene are LGHNA and YNFKEQ.

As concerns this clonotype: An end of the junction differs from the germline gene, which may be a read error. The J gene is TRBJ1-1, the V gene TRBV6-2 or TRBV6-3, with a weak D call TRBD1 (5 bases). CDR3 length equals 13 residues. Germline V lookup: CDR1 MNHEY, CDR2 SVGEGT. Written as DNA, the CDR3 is TGTGCCAGCAGGACAGTCCCGAACACTGAAACTTTCTTT. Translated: CASRTVPNTETFF.

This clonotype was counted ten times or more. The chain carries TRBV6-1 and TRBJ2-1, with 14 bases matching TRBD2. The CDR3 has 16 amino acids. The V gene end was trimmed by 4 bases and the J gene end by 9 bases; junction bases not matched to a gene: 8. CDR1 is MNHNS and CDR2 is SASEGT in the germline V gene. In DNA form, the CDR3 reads TGTGCCAGCAGTGCCGGGACTAGCGGGGGAACGGGTGAGCAGTTCTTC. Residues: CASSAGTSGGTGEQFF.

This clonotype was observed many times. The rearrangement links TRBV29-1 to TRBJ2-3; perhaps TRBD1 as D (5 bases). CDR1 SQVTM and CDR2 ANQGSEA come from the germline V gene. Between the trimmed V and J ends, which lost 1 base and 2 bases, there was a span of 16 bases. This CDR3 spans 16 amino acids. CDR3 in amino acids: CSVEGDSLQITDTQYF. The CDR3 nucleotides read TGCAGCGTTGAAGGAGACAGCTTACAGATCACAGATACGCAGTATTTT.

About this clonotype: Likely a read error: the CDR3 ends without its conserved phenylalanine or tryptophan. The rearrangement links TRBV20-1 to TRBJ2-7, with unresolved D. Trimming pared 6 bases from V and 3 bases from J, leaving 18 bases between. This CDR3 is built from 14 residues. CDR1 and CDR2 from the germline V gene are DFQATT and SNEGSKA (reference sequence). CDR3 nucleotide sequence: TGCAGTGCCCCAACGGGCGCTAAAGTCTACGAGCAGTACCTC. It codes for CSAPTGAKVYEQYL.

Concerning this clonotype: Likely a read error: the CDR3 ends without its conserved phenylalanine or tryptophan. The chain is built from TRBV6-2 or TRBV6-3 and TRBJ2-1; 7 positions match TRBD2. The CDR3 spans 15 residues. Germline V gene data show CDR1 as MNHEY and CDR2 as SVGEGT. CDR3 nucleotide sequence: TGTACCAGCATTTATAGAGGCGGGAGCCGGGATGAACAGTTCATC. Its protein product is CTSIYRGGSRDEQFI.

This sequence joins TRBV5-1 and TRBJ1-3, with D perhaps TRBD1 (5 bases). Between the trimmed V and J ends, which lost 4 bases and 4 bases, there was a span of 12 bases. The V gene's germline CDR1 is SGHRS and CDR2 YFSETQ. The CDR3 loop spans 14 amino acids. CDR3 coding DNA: TGCGCCAGCAGCGTGGACAATGACGGAAACACCATATATTTT. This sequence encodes CASSVDNDGNTIYF. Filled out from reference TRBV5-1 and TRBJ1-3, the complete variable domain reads KAGVTQTPRYLIKTRGQQVTLSCSPISGHRSVSWYQQTPGQGLQFLFEYFSETQRNKGNFPGRFSGRQFSNSRSEMNVSTLELGDSALYLCASSVDNDGNTIYFGEGSWLTVV.

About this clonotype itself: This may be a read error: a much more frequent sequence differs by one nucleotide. The CDR3 bases are TGCATCGCCTTCGGGGGGGCCTCAATGGAAGGCTACACCTTC. The encoded protein is CIAFGGASMEGYTF. V and J are TRBV29-1 and TRBJ1-2, with TRBD1 as a possible D gene (6 bases). The germline CDR1 and CDR2 sequences are SQVTM and ANQGSEA. The CDR3 is made up of 14 amino acids. Complete variable domain (other parts from reference TRBV29-1 and TRBJ1-2): SAVISQKPSRDICQRGTSLTIQCQVDSQVTMMFWYRQQPGQSLTLIATANQGSEATYESGFVIDKFPISRPNLTFSTLTVSNMSPEDSSIYLCIAFGGASMEGYTFGSGTRLTVV.

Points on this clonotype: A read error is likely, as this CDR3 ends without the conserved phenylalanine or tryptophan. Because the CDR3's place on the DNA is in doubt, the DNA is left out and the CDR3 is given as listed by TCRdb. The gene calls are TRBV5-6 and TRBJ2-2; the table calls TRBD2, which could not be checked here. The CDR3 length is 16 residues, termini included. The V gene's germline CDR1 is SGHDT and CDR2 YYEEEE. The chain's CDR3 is CASSLRGMRVYGELSL.

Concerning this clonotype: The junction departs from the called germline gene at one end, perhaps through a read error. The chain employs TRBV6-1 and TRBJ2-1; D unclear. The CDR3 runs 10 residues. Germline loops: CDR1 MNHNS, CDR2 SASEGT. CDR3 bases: TGTGCCAACATAGGGAATGAGGAGTTCTTC. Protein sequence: CANIGNEEFF.

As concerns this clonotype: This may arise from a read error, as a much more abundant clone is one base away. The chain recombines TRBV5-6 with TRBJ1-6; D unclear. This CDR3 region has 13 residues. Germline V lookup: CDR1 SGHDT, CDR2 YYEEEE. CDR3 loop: CASSLDINSPLNF. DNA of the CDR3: TGTGCCAGCAGCTTGGACATAAATTCACCCCTCAACTTT. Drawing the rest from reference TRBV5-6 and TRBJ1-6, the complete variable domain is DAGVTQSPTHLIKTRGQQVTLRCSPKSGHDTVSWYQQALGQGPQFIFQYYEEEERQRGNFPDRFSGHQFPNYSSELNVNALLLGDSALYLCASSLDINSPLNFGNGTRLTVT.

CDR3 sequence reads: CASRPNFLRPYGYTF. CDR3 nucleotide sequence: TGCGCCAGCAGGCCCAACTTCCTGAGGCCCTATGGCTACACCTTC. The chain is built from TRBV4-1 and TRBJ1-2; no clear D gene. V was clipped by 6 bases and J by 4 bases, with 18 bases between them. This CDR3 contains 15 residues. Germline loops: CDR1 MGHRA, CDR2 YSYEKL.

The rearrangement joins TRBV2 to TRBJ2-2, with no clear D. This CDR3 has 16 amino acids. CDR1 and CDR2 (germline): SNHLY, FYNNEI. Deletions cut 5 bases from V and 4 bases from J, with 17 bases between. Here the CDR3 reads CASSPWPPGSTGELFF. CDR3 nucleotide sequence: TGTGCCAGCAGTCCCTGGCCCCCTGGTAGCACCGGGGAGCTGTTTTTT.

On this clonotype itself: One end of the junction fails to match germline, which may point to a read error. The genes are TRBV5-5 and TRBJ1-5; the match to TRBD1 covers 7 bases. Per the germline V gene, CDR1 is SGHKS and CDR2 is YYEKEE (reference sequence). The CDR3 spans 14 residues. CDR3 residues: CAGSLDRYNQPQHF. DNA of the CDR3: TGTGCCGGCAGCTTGGACAGGTACAATCAGCCCCAGCATTTT. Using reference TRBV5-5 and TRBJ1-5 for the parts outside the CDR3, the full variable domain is DAGVTQSPTHLIKTRGQQVTLRCSPISGHKSVSWYQQVLGQGPQFIFQYYEKEERGRGNFPDRFSARQFPNYSSELNVNALLLGDSALYLCAGSLDRYNQPQHFGDGTRLSIL.

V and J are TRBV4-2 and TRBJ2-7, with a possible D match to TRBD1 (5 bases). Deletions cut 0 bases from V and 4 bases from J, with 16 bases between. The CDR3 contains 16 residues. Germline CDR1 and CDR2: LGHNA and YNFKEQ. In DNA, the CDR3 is TGTGCCAGCAGCCAAGATTGGGGCCAGGAAGGGTACGAGCAGTACTTC. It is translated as CASSQDWGQEGYEQYF.